The clone carrying this T cell receptor beta chain was detected a few times. This sample stems from a study of identical twins. CDR1 is SEHNR and CDR2 is FQNEAQ in the germline V gene (reference sequence). J gave up 8 bases and V 2 bases, and 6 bases lay outside the gene matches. This CDR3 is built from 15 residues. TCRdb fed the 5' RACE reads into MiXCR, producing one record per CDR3 protein. This sample has roughly 490,000 distinct CDR3 sequences, with around an eighth found just once. These data are also associated with another study on yellow fever vaccine responses in identical twins.

Material for sequencing was CD4+ T cells sorted from blood. The chain is built from TRBV7-9 and TRBJ1-4; 9 bases fit TRBD1. This clonotype was obtained from a woman aged 18-29 years in good health. The CDR3 sequence is CASSLQQGAHEKLFF. The DNA for the CDR3 is TGTGCCAGCAGCTTACAACAGGGGGCGCACGAAAAACTGTTTTTT.